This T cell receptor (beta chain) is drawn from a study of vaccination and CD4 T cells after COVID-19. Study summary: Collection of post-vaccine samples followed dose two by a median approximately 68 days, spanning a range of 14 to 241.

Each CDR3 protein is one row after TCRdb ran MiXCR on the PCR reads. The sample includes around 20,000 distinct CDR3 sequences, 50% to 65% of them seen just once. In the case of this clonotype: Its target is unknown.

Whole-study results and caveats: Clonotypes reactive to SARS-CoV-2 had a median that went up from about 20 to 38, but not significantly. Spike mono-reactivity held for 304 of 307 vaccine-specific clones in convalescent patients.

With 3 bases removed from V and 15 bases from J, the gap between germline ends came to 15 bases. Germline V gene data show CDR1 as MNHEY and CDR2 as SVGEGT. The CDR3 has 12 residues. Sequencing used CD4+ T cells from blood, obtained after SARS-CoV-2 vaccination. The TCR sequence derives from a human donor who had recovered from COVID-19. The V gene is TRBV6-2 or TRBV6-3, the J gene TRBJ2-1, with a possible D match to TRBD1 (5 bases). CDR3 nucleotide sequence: TGTGCCAGCAGTTATCCAGGGCTACGATCGTTCTTC. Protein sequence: CASSYPGLRSFF.